The rows below give T cell receptor beta chains drawn from one sample of a study of vaccination and CD4 T cells after COVID-19. These receptors' targets are unknown. TCRdb re-derived calls from the PCR reads in MiXCR, one entry per CDR3 protein. The table records 12,000 or so distinct CDR3 sequences, approximately 58% of them present only once. The specimen was CD4+ T cells from blood, cultured in vitro. The receptors shown here come from a human donor who had recovered from COVID-19. CDR3s include the opening cysteine and the closing phenylalanine or tryptophan. The D gene is left open where the match is weak. Clone size is not always given. Where it is, it says once, few, many or a class for expanded clones.

TRBV6-1,TRBJ1-1,TRBD1,few,TGTGCCACCCGGGACAGGCCGAACACTGAAGCTTTCTTT,CATRDRPNTEAFF
TRBV15,TRBJ1-3,NA,NA,TGTGCCACCAGCAGAGATTGGGGTGGTGGAAACACCATATATTTT,CATSRDWGGGNTIYF
TRBV20-1,TRBJ1-2,NA,NA,TGCAGTGCTAGTTTGGAGGCAAAAGGCTACACCTTC,CSASLEAKGYTF
TRBV30,TRBJ2-7,TRBD1,NA,TGTGCCTGGAACCGGGACAGGAACCACGAGCAGTACTTC,CAWNRDRNHEQYF
TRBV5-1,TRBJ2-5,NA,NA,TGCGCCAGCAGCAGAGGGACGGGCCAAGAGACCCAGTACTTC,CASSRGTGQETQYF
TRBV2,TRBJ2-1,TRBD2,NA,TGTGCCAGCAGTGAGGCGAGCGGGGGTCACAATGAGCAGTTCTTC,CASSEASGGHNEQFF
TRBV28,TRBJ2-1,NA,NA,TGTGCCAGCAGCTACAGACTCAATGAGCAGTTCTTC,CASSYRLNEQFF
TRBV7-2,TRBJ2-7,NA,NA,TGTGCCAGCAGCCCTGCCTACGAGCAGTACTTC,CASSPAYEQYF
TRBV6-1,TRBJ1-5,NA,NA,TGTGCCAGCAATAAGGGAGTAGGCCAGCCCCAGCATTTT,CASNKGVGQPQHF
TRBV7-2,TRBJ2-2,NA,NA,TGTGTCAGCAGCTTAATGGGACCCGCGAACACCGGGGAGCTGTTTTTT,CVSSLMGPANTGELFF
TRBV2,TRBJ2-2,NA,few,TGTGCCAGCACAGGGCAGGGCCACGGGGAGCTGTTTTTT,CASTGQGHGELFF
TRBV6-1,TRBJ2-5,TRBD1,few,TGTGCCAGCAGTAACCCCGGGACAGGGGGTCGCCAGTACTTC,CASSNPGTGGRQYF
TRBV6-1,TRBJ1-6,NA,NA,TGTGCCAGCCAGGGTTCCCTAAATTCACCCCTCCACTTT,CASQGSLNSPLHF
TRBV7-8,TRBJ1-3,NA,NA,TGTGCCAGCAGCGCCGAGGGCAGGCTCACTGGAAACACCATATATTTT,CASSAEGRLTGNTIYF
TRBV9,TRBJ1-2,NA,few,TGTGCCAGCAGCGTAGCTGAGGGGGGTGTCTATGGCTACACCTTC,CASSVAEGGVYGYTF
TRBV19,TRBJ1-6,TRBD1,few,TGTGCCAGTAAGGCCGGGACAGTTTTTACACCCCTCCACTTT,CASKAGTVFTPLHF
TRBV7-2,TRBJ1-6,NA,few,TGTGCCAGCAGCTTAGATGTTCGCCAGGGGCAGCGCTTT,CASSLDVRQGQRF
TRBV11-2,TRBJ1-1,NA,few,TGTGCCAGCAGCTTAGGGCAGGGGCTGAACACTGAAGCTTTCTTT,CASSLGQGLNTEAFF
TRBV20-1,TRBJ2-5,NA,few,TGCAGTGCCGGGCCAGGGGCCTTAGACGTCGGGAAGACCCAGTACTTC,CSAGPGALDVGKTQYF
TRBV20-1,TRBJ1-1,TRBD1,few,TGCAGTGCTAGGGGCGACAGGGGGCGGACTGAAGCTTTCTTT,CSARGDRGRTEAFF
TRBV19,TRBJ1-2,NA,few,TGTGCCAGTAGTATAATTCCCGGGCGGCTCTATGGCTACACCTTC,CASSIIPGRLYGYTF
TRBV10-3,TRBJ1-5,NA,NA,TGTGCCATCAGTGAGGGAGGGGCGGGCAATCAGCCCCAGCATTTT,CAISEGGAGNQPQHF
TRBV21-1,TRBJ2-6,NA,NA,TGTGCCAGCAGCCAAGCAGGGGCCCGCTCTGGGGCCAACGTCCTGACTTTC,CASSQAGARSGANVLTF
TRBV19,TRBJ1-1,NA,NA,TGTGCCACCGGGCAGGGAGCAAACACTGAAGCTTTCTTT,CATGQGANTEAFF
TRBV2,TRBJ1-2,NA,NA,TGTGCCAGCAGTGAAGGCGGAATTTCGAGCTATGGCTACACCTTC,CASSEGGISSYGYTF
TRBV15,TRBJ2-1,NA,once,TGTGCCACCAGCAGGATGGGGCCAGCGAATGAGCAGTTCTTC,CATSRMGPANEQFF
TRBV11-2,TRBJ2-7,NA,few,TGTGCCAGCAGCTTAGCGCAAAGGGAGCAGTACTTC,CASSLAQREQYF
TRBV28,TRBJ1-2,NA,NA,TGTGCCAGCAGTTTACGGGCGCTTTATGGCTACACCTTC,CASSLRALYGYTF
TRBV7-9,TRBJ1-2,NA,few,TGTGCCAGCAGGCGACAGTCAAACTATGGCTACACCTTC,CASRRQSNYGYTF
TRBV21-1,TRBJ2-2,NA,NA,TGTGCCAGCAGCAAAGCCGGGGACAGGGCCGGCGGGGAGCTGTTTTTT,CASSKAGDRAGGELFF
TRBV7-2,TRBJ2-5,NA,NA,TGTGCCAGCAGCTCTACAGGGTATTCGGAGACCCAGTACTTC,CASSSTGYSETQYF
TRBV9,TRBJ2-2,NA,once,TGTGCCAGCAGCGCCTTCTCCACCGGGGAGCTGTTTTTT,CASSAFSTGELFF
TRBV27,TRBJ2-3,NA,NA,TGTGCCAGCAGTTCCGGGCGGCAAGATACGCAGTATTTT,CASSSGRQDTQYF
TRBV21-1,TRBJ1-4,NA,NA,TGTGCCAGCATCCTAGTTGAAAAACTGTTTTTT,CASILVEKLFF
TRBV7-2,TRBJ2-7,TRBD1,NA,TGTGCCAGCAGCACCCGGGACAGGGCGGTCTACGAGCAGTACTTC,CASSTRDRAVYEQYF
TRBV6-2/TRBV6-3,TRBJ2-5,TRBD1,NA,TGTGCCAGCGTACGGACAGGGGGAGAGACCCAGTACTTC,CASVRTGGETQYF
TRBV5-1,TRBJ2-3,NA,NA,TGCGCCAGCAGCTTCCCCCAGCGGACCAGCACAGATACGCAGTATTTT,CASSFPQRTSTDTQYF
TRBV27,TRBJ1-1,TRBD1,few,TGTGCCAGCAGCCTTGACAGGGGTTTGGCTGAAGCTTTCTTT,CASSLDRGLAEAFF
TRBV5-1,TRBJ1-1,NA,NA,TGCGCCAGCAGCTTGGAGCTTGGGGCTGAAGCTTTCTTT,CASSLELGAEAFF
TRBV7-8,TRBJ2-5,NA,NA,TGTGCCAGCAGCTTAGCTGGGACGTACATCCAAGAGACCCAGTACTTC,CASSLAGTYIQETQYF
TRBV6-2/TRBV6-3,TRBJ2-3,NA,NA,TGTGCCAGCAGGGCCCTAAGATCACGCGGGGCTAGCTTTGGCACAGATACGCAGTATTTT,CASRALRSRGASFGTDTQYF
TRBV11-2,TRBJ2-1,TRBD2,NA,TGTGCCAGCAGCTTAGGCCGAGCGGGGGACCGCTACAATGAGCAGTTCTTC,CASSLGRAGDRYNEQFF